This T cell receptor beta chain emerged from a study of blood T cell repertoires in COVID-19. Study information: Both acute and convalescent COVID-19 samples were obtained from the United States, Italy and Spain. T cells, B-cell-depleted T cells, or PBMCs provided the cDNA or gDNA that served as material.

The repertoire was sequenced with immunoSEQ multiplex PCR; TCRdb's copy has only in-frame clones and lacks some. Of roughly 150,000 clones in the sample, approximately 86% were seen once. V was cut by 6 bases and J by 5 bases, with 13 bases left in between. This CDR3 is 13 amino acids long. CDR1 and CDR2 (germline): WSHSY, SAAADI. The sequenced sample consisted of peripheral blood. This TCR derives from a woman of 80 years or more with active or convalescent COVID-19. The chain recombines TRBV10-2 with TRBJ1-2; D perhaps matches TRBD1 (5 bases). CDR3 in DNA: TGCGCCAGCAGGACAAGGGGTTGGTATGGCTACACCTTC. Protein: CASRTRGWYGYTF.